This T cell receptor (beta chain) was documented in a study of T-cell memory formation after mild COVID-19. General observations from the study: Clones contracting across day 15 to 85 had a balanced CD4/CD8 profile; later expanding clones leaned CD4+. Pre-infection memory carried some responding clones, suggesting that cross-reactive memory joined.

5'RACE with constant-segment primers yielded barcoded, UMI-tagged TCR alpha and TCR beta cDNA libraries. TCRdb reprocessed the 5' RACE reads with MiXCR, giving one entry per CDR3 protein. This table has 350,000 to 450,000 distinct CDR3 sequences, approximately 15% appearing once. As for this clonotype: Antigen: not known.

CDR1 and CDR2 (germline): SQVTM, ANQGSEA. The CDR3 length is 14 residues. With 7 bases removed from V and 8 bases from J, the gap between germline ends came to 23 bases. Input material: PBMCs or a T cell subset sorted from them (not recorded which). The genes are TRBV29-1 and TRBJ1-2, with D possibly TRBD1 on 5 matching bases. This TCR came from a man aged 18 to 35 who had mild COVID-19 (a few samples of this study predate the infection). Cell type and time point are not known. CDR3 sequence: CSGSRGTFDGGYTF. CDR3 DNA sequence: TGCAGCGGTTCCCGAGGGACCTTCGATGGAGGCTACACCTTC.